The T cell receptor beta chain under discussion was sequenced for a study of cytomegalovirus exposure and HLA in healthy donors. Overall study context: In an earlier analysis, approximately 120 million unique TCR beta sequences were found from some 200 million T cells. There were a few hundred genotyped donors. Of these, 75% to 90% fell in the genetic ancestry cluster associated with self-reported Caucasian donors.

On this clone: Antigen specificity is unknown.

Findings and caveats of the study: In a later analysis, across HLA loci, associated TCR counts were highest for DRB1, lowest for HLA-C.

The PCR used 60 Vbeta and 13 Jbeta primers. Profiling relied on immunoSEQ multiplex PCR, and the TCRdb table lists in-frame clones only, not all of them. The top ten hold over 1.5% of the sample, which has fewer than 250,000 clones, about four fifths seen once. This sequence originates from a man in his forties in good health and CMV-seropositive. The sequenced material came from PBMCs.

For the CDR3, the DNA is TGCGCCAGCAGCTTGTTCGACAGGGGGAACACTGAAGCTTTCTTT. This translates into CASSLFDRGNTEAFF. The J gene is TRBJ1-1, the V gene TRBV5-1; 8 bases fit TRBD1. V trimming: 1 base; J trimming: 1 base; junction bases outside the gene matches: 3. From germline, CDR1 is SGHRS and CDR2 YFSETQ. CDR3 length: 15 residues.